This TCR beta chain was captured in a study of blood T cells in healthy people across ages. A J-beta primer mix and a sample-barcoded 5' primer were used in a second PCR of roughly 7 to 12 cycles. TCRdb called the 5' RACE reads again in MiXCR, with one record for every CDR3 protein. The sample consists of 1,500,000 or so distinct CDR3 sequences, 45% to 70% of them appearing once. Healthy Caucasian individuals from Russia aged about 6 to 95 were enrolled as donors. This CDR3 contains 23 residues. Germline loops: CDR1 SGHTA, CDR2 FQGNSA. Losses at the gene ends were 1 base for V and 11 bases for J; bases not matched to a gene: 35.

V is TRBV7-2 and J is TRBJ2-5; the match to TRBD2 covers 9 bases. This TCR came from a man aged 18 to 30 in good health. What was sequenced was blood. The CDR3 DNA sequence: TGTGCCAGCAGCTTAGTTACCCAAAGACTGTTGCGGGGGGGTACGTCCGGGCGCAATGAGCAGTACTTC. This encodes CASSLVTQRLLRGGTSGRNEQYF. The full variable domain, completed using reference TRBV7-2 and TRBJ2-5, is GAGVSQSPSNKVTEKGKDVELRCDPISGHTALYWYRQSLGQGLEFLIYFQGNSAPDKSGLPSDRFSAERTGGSVSTLTIQRTQQEDSAVYLCASSLVTQRLLRGGTSGRNEQYFGPGTRLLVL.